Each of the 14 T cell receptor beta chains below was sequenced from the same sample in a study of identifying expanded T cells in peripheral blood. Some clones are missing from TCRdb's copy, which holds only in-frame ones; the method was immunoSEQ multiplex PCR. Of 100,000 to 150,000 clones in the sample, around 84% were seen once. Sequenced input: blood. These receptors were collected from a person aged 18-70 years in good health.

This rearrangement joins TRBV11-3 to TRBJ2-7, with 8 bases matching TRBD1. Looked up from germline, CDR1 is SGHNT and CDR2 is YENEEA. Losses at the gene ends were 0 bases for V and 7 bases for J; bases not matched to a gene: 5. This CDR3 is built from 14 residues. CDR3 loop: CASSLDARGREQYF. The CDR3 coding sequence is TGTGCCAGCAGCTTAGATGCCAGGGGGCGAGAGCAGTACTTC.

The chain carries TRBV7-2 and TRBJ2-1, with D perhaps TRBD1 (6 bases). This CDR3 spans 15 amino acids. From germline, CDR1 is SGHTA and CDR2 FQGNSA. Trimming removed 5 bases from V and 9 bases from J, with 20 bases in between. The CDR3 region is CASSPRQNRVTEQFF. The CDR3 coding sequence is TGTGCCAGCAGCCCCCGACAAAACAGGGTTACTGAGCAGTTCTTC.

The chain recombines TRBV7-9 with TRBJ1-1; 8 nucleotides match TRBD1. From germline, CDR1 is SEHNR and CDR2 FQNEAQ (reference sequence). With V trimmed by 7 bases and J by 1 base, 5 bases remained unmatched. The CDR3 sequence is 14 residues long. CDR3 loop: CASKGGTGNTEAFF. DNA for the CDR3: TGTGCCAGCAAGGGCGGGACAGGGAACACTGAAGCTTTCTTT.

Many counts were recorded for this clone. This chain links TRBV19 with TRBJ1-5; TRBD1 matches 7 bases. The germline V gene encodes CDR1 LNHDA and CDR2 SQIVND (reference sequence). CDR3 length equals 14 residues. Germline trimming cut 6 bases from V and 5 bases from J; bases unmatched to any gene: 7. The CDR3 DNA sequence: TGTGCCAGTAGCCCCAGGGGGTCATATCAGCCCCAGCATTTT. This codes for CASSPRGSYQPQHF.

Comments on this clone: With only one base between it and a far larger clone, this is likely a read error. V and J are TRBV7-9 and TRBJ1-3; D unclear. The germline gives CDR1 SEHNR, CDR2 FQNEAQ (reference sequence). V lost 2 bases and J 4 bases, leaving 3 bases between the germline ends. The CDR3 length is 12 residues. CDR3 DNA: TGTGCCAGCAGCTTAACCGGAAACACCATATATTTT. It yields the protein CASSLTGNTIYF.

This clone was observed a few times. The rearrangement joins TRBV6-6 to TRBJ2-3; the D is unclear. Deletions cut 2 bases from V and 2 bases from J, with 8 bases between. The CDR3 consists of 14 residues. Germline V gene sequence: CDR1 MNHNY, CDR2 SVGAGI (reference sequence). The CDR3 here is CASSYLQSTDTQYF. In DNA, the CDR3 is TGTGCCAGCAGTTACCTACAGTCCACAGATACGCAGTATTTT.

The chain has TRBV11-3 and TRBJ1-2; D call uncertain. The CDR3 loop spans 12 amino acids. Germline CDR1 is SGHNT and CDR2 is YENEEA. Trimming removed 7 bases at V and 2 bases at J, with 8 bases between. CDR3 nucleotides: TGTGCCAGCACAGCGGAAAACTATGGCTACACCTTC. Translated, it gives CASTAENYGYTF.

The genes are TRBV29-1 and TRBJ2-7, with TRBD1 matching 7 bases. V was clipped by 4 bases and J by 5 bases; unmatched bases: 11. The CDR3 consists of 14 residues. CDR1 is SQVTM, CDR2 ANQGSEA, per germline. The CDR3, as DNA: TGCAGCGTTGCCCATAAGACAGGGTACCACGAGCAGTACTTC. Amino acids: CSVAHKTGYHEQYF.

The chain employs TRBV9 and TRBJ1-2; a possible D gene is TRBD1 (5 bases). V was clipped by 4 bases and J by 2 bases, with 21 bases between them. The CDR3 has 17 residues. Germline assignment: CDR1 SGDLS and CDR2 YYNGEE. This CDR3 is CASSTNRDPQGNYGYTF. The CDR3 bases are TGTGCCAGCAGCACGAACCGGGACCCCCAAGGGAACTATGGCTACACCTTC.

The CDR3 sequence: CASSRTSGSTEAYEQYF. The CDR3 region has the DNA TGTGCCAGCAGCCGGACTAGCGGGAGCACCGAAGCCTACGAGCAGTACTTC. This rearrangement joins TRBV7-2 to TRBJ2-7; TRBD2 agrees at 13 bases. The length of the CDR3 is 17 residues. Unmatched junction bases numbered 9, after V lost 5 bases and J lost 2 bases. CDR1 SGHTA and CDR2 FQGNSA come from the germline V gene.

In this sample, this clone turned up a few times. The chain is built from TRBV4-3 and TRBJ2-3; 7 bases are shared with TRBD2. The germline gives CDR1 LGHNA, CDR2 YSLEER. The CDR3 contains 18 residues. With 1 base clipped from V and 1 base from J, the junction kept 11 bases outside the gene matches. DNA for the CDR3: TGCGCCAGCAGCCAAGGGGACTTTTATCGGGGGGGCACAGATACGCAGTATTTT. It translates to CASSQGDFYRGGTDTQYF.

This chain uses TRBV7-6 with TRBJ2-7; possibly TRBD1 for D (5 bases). This CDR3 comprises 14 residues. Germline values: CDR1 SGHVS, CDR2 FNYEAQ. The V gene lost 1 base and the J gene lost 6 bases, with 13 bases spanning the gap. CDR3 amino acids: CASSLGRQDTEQYF. In DNA form, the CDR3 reads TGTGCCAGCAGCTTAGGTCGGCAGGACACCGAGCAGTACTTC.

This sequence joins TRBV16 and TRBJ1-2, with D unresolved. Germline V gene sequence: CDR1 KGHSY, CDR2 FQNENV. V was cut by 4 bases and J by 10 bases, with 19 bases left in between. This CDR3 spans 14 amino acids. The CDR3 is CASSRSPTEKDYTF. The DNA of the CDR3 is TGTGCCAGCAGCCGATCACCCACGGAGAAGGACTACACCTTC.

V usage is TRBV27 and J usage is TRBJ1-1; D not certain. CDR1 and CDR2 (germline): MNHEY, SMNVEV (reference sequence). This CDR3 contains 15 residues. V shed 9 bases and J shed 0 bases, with 17 bases lying between them. The CDR3 reads CASLDPFGVNTEAFF. CDR3 coding DNA: TGTGCCAGTCTCGATCCTTTTGGGGTGAACACTGAAGCTTTCTTT.